This T cell receptor (beta chain) comes out of a study of T-cell memory formation after mild COVID-19. Study conclusions and caveats: The study found contracting CD4+ clones mainly in CM and EM and contracting CD8+ clones in EMRA. That cross-reactive memory joined was suggested by some responding clones appearing in pre-infection memory.

Constant-segment primers served in 5'RACE that generated TCR alpha and TCR beta cDNA libraries bearing sample barcodes and UMIs. TCRdb re-called the 5' RACE reads with MiXCR, one entry per CDR3 protein. The table has 150,000 to 200,000 distinct CDR3 sequences, around a tenth seen once. V was clipped by 5 bases and J by 6 bases, with 11 bases between them. The CDR3 is 12 amino acids. Germline lookup yields CDR1 MNHNS and CDR2 SASEGT. In its sample, this clonotype was seen many times. Its cognate antigen is unknown. The clonotype originates from a man aged 18 to 35 who had mild COVID-19 (a few samples of this study predate the infection). Cell type and time point are not known. Sequencing was carried out using PBMCs or a T cell subset sorted from them (not recorded which). The chain couples TRBV6-1 to TRBJ2-7, with D perhaps matching TRBD1 (6 bases). As DNA, the CDR3 is TGTGCCAGCAGTCCACAGGGAACCGAGCAGTACTTC. Protein: CASSPQGTEQYF.